This TCR beta chain was documented in a study of cytomegalovirus exposure and HLA in healthy donors. About the research overall: Earlier sequencing of some 180 million T cells yielded under 120 million unique TCR beta sequences. The study, taken as a whole, reports: HLA restriction was apparent for most CMV-associated TCR beta chains in a later analysis.

Donors likely had unrecorded immune exposures despite being nominally healthy when sampled. Researchers ran the PCR with 60 Vbeta and 13 Jbeta primers. Assay: immunoSEQ multiplex PCR; the TCRdb copy retains only in-frame clones and omits some. Here the sample spans around 130,000 clones, 65% to 90% being singletons. Worth noting for this clone: What it binds is not known.

The CDR3 covers 18 residues. With 6 bases clipped from V and 2 bases from J, the junction kept 14 bases outside the gene matches. Per the germline V gene, CDR1 is SGHRS and CDR2 is YFSETQ. This clonotype was sampled from a woman in her thirties or forties in good health and CMV-seronegative. Sequencing was done on a sample of PBMCs. The chain combines TRBV5-1 with TRBJ2-7; TRBD2 aligns across 13 bases. CDR3 residues: CASNSWTSGGRTPYEQYF. In DNA form, the CDR3 reads TGCGCCAGCAACTCTTGGACTAGCGGGGGCCGGACCCCCTACGAGCAGTACTTC.